The 5 T cell receptor beta chains below all came from one sample that was sequenced in a study of blood T cells in healthy people across ages. PCR was performed a second time for about 7 to 11 cycles using a sample-barcoded 5' primer and a J-beta primer mix. In TCRdb, the 5' RACE reads were re-called with MiXCR into one record per CDR3 protein. The sample shows roughly 790,000 distinct CDR3 sequences, roughly 45% of them seen only once. Material: blood. The source of these receptors is a woman aged 55-69 years in good health.

This clonotype has just a few counts. The V gene is TRBV20-1, the J gene TRBJ1-1; D is unresolved. V shed 4 bases and J shed 4 bases, with 10 bases lying between them. The germline V gene has CDR1 DFQATT and CDR2 SNEGSKA (reference sequence). The CDR3 is made up of 12 amino acids. This CDR3 reads CSATDQVTEAFF. CDR3 nucleotides: TGCAGTGCTACGGACCAGGTCACTGAAGCTTTCTTT.

This clonotype was seen ten or more times. V is TRBV29-1 and J is TRBJ1-5; tentative D call: TRBD1 (6 bases). The germline V and J ends were trimmed by 6 bases and 3 bases, with 12 bases remaining between them. This CDR3 is 13 amino acids long. The germline CDR1 and CDR2 sequences are SQVTM and ANQGSEA. CDR3 protein: CSVLTGNNQPQHF. The DNA for the CDR3 is TGCAGCGTCCTCACAGGGAACAATCAGCCCCAGCATTTT. The whole variable domain, filled in from reference TRBV29-1 and TRBJ1-5, reads SAVISQKPSRDICQRGTSLTIQCQVDSQVTMMFWYRQQPGQSLTLIATANQGSEATYESGFVIDKFPISRPNLTFSTLTVSNMSPEDSSIYLCSVLTGNNQPQHFGDGTRLSIL.

The V and J genes are TRBV4-2 and TRBJ2-5; 13 bases match TRBD2. The CDR3 is 17 amino acids. Germline V gives CDR1 LGHNA, CDR2 YNFKEQ. Unmatched junction bases numbered 6, after V lost 1 base and J lost 4 bases. CDR3 coding DNA: TGTGCCAGCAGCCAAGTAACTAGCGGGAGGGGGGGAGAGACCCAGTACTTC. This translates into CASSQVTSGRGGETQYF.

This clonotype came up once. The V gene is TRBV5-6, the J gene TRBJ1-2; 8 bases fit TRBD1. The CDR3 runs 15 residues. Losses at the gene ends were 5 bases for V and 1 base for J; bases not matched to a gene: 7. Germline loops: CDR1 SGHDT, CDR2 YYEEEE. The CDR3 nucleotides read TGTGCCAGCAGACCGACAGGGGCCCTTAACTATGGCTACACCTTC. It encodes CASRPTGALNYGYTF.

The chain joins TRBV20-1 to TRBJ2-5; TRBD1 matches 8 bases. Germline values: CDR1 DFQATT, CDR2 SNEGSKA (reference sequence). CDR3 size: 16 residues. V shed 1 base, J shed 3 bases, and the junction held 10 bases outside the gene matches. CDR3: CSARVLETGAKETQYF. The CDR3 region has the DNA TGCAGTGCTAGAGTTCTAGAGACAGGGGCCAAAGAGACCCAGTACTTC.